The clone carrying this T cell receptor beta chain was found many times. Its antigen is unknown. The data are from a study of T-cell reconstitution after alpha-beta-depleted transplantation in children. Points from the study as a whole: Diversity of TCRbeta at day 60 was high in some patients, arising from surviving recipient T cells and thymic progenitors. After one year, T-cell counts and TCRbeta diversity mostly came from new T cells. About two months after transplant, alpha-beta T cells reportedly came from several hundred expanded graft clones.

Unique molecular identifiers were used in preparing the TCRbeta library. TCRdb re-called the PCR reads with MiXCR, one entry per CDR3 protein. The data hold about 260,000 distinct CDR3 sequences, with approximately 8.9% observed a single time. The J segment lost 3 bases and the V segment lost 2 bases, leaving 5 bases of the junction unmatched. The CDR3 runs to 15 residues. The germline CDR1 and CDR2 sequences are DFQATT and SNEGSKA (reference sequence). This chain joins TRBV20-1 and TRBJ2-3, with 10 bases identical to TRBD2. This sequence was found in a male patient between 10 and 17 years old who had a stem cell transplant for acute lymphoblastic leukemia, so the T cells may come from the graft donor. This specimen was PBMCs, mostly from graft donor cells, taken 180 days after TCRalphabeta/CD19-depleted stem cell transplant. CDR3 bases: TGCAGTGCTAGACAGGGTAGCGGGAGGACAGATACGCAGTATTTT. Protein sequence: CSARQGSGRTDTQYF.